The clone carrying this T cell receptor (beta chain) has more than one count but fewer than ten. Primers used in a second PCR of about 6 to 11 cycles were a sample-barcoded 5' primer and a J-beta primer mix. TCRdb re-called the 5' RACE reads through MiXCR, storing one row per CDR3 protein. The profile covers about 680,000 distinct CDR3 sequences, with around 45% appearing a single time and around a third taken by the ten largest. This record comes from a study of blood T cells in healthy people across ages. The germline gives CDR1 MNHNS, CDR2 SASEGT. Trimming stripped 6 bases from V and 2 bases from J, with 13 bases between. This CDR3 has 14 amino acids.

Source material: blood. The clonotype originates from a woman aged 60-75 years in good health. This rearrangement joins TRBV6-1 to TRBJ2-5; no definite D call. The CDR3 bases are TGTGCCAGCAGGATAGCACCTCAGCAAGAGACCCAGTACTTC. Its protein product is CASRIAPQQETQYF.